This TCR beta chain appears in the sequencing data of a study of blood T cell repertoires in COVID-19. The table came from immunoSEQ multiplex PCR; TCRdb's copy has only in-frame clones and leaves some out. The sample yields some 150,000 clones, 70% to 90% seen once. The CDR3 is made up of 16 amino acids. V lost 2 bases to trimming and J lost 2 bases; unmatched junction nucleotides: 4. Germline lookup yields CDR1 MNHEY and CDR2 SVGAGI. The sequenced sample consisted of peripheral blood. The receptor comes from a man aged 60 to 75 with COVID-19, enrolled during active disease. The chain couples TRBV6-5 to TRBJ1-5, with 9 bases lining up with TRBD1. In nucleotides, the CDR3 is TGTGCCAGCAGTTACCGGGACAGGGAAGGCAATCAGCCCCAGCATTTT. It codes for CASSYRDREGNQPQHF.